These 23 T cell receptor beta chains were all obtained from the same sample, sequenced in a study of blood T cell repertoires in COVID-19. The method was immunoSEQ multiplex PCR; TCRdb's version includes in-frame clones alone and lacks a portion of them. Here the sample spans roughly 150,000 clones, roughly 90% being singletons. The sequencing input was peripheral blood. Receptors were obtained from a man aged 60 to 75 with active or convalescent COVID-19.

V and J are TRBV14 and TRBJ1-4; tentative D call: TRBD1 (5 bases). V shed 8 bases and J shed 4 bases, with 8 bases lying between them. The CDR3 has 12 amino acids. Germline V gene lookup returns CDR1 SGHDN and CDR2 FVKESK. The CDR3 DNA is TGTGCCAGCCGACAGTATAATGAAAAACTGTTTTTT. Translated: CASRQYNEKLFF.

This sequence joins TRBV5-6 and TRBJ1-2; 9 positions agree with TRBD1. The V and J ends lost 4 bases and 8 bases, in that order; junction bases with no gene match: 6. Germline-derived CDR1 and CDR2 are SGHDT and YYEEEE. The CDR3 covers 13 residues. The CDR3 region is CASSRGQGDGYTF. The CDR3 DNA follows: TGTGCCAGCAGCAGGGGACAGGGAGACGGCTACACCTTC.

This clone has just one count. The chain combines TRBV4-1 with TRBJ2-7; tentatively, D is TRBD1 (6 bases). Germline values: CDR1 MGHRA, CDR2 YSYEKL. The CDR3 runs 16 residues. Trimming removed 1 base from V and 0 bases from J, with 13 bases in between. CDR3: CASSQVPGDPSYEQYF. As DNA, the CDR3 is TGCGCCAGCAGCCAAGTCCCAGGGGATCCCTCCTACGAGCAGTACTTC.

Here the CDR3 reads CASTNLGLAGGSYNEQFF. DNA for the CDR3: TGTGCCAGTACCAACCTTGGACTAGCGGGAGGGTCCTACAATGAGCAGTTCTTC. V is TRBV19 and J is TRBJ2-1; 15 bases fit TRBD2. The CDR3 length is 18 residues. J lost 1 base, V lost 7 bases, and 8 bases had no gene match. Per the germline V gene, CDR1 is LNHDA and CDR2 is SQIVND (reference sequence).

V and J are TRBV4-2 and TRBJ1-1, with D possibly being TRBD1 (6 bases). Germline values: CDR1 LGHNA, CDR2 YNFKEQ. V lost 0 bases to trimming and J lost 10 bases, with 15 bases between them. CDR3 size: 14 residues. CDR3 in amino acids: CASSQEAQGRTAFF. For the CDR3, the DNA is TGTGCCAGCAGCCAAGAGGCACAGGGAAGGACAGCTTTCTTT.

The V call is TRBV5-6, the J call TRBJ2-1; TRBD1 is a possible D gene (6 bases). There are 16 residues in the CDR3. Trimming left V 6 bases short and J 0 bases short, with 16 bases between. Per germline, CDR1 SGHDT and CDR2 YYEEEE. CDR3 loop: CASTFRGPSSYNEQFF. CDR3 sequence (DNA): TGTGCCAGCACCTTCAGGGGACCCAGCTCCTACAATGAGCAGTTCTTC. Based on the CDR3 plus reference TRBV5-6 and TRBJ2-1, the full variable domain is DAGVTQSPTHLIKTRGQQVTLRCSPKSGHDTVSWYQQALGQGPQFIFQYYEEEERQRGNFPDRFSGHQFPNYSSELNVNALLLGDSALYLCASTFRGPSSYNEQFFGPGTRLTVL.

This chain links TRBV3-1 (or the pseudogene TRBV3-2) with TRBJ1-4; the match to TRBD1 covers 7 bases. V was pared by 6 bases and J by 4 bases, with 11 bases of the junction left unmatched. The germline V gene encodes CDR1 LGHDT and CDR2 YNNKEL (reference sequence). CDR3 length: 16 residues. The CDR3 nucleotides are TGTGCCAGCAGTCTCGAGACCGGGACAGTTAATGAAAAACTGTTTTTT. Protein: CASSLETGTVNEKLFF.

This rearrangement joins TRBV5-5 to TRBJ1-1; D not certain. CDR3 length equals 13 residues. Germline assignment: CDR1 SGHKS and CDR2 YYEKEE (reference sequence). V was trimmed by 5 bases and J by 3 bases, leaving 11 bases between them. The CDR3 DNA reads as TGTGCCAGCAGTCAAACCCGGGACACTGAAGCTTTCTTT. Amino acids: CASSQTRDTEAFF.

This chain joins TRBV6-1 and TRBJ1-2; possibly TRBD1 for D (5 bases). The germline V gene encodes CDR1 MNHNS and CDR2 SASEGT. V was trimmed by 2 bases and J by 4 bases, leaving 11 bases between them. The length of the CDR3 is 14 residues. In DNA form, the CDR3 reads TGTGCCAGCAGTGAATCGGTGGGGCCCTATGGCTACACCTTC. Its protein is CASSESVGPYGYTF.

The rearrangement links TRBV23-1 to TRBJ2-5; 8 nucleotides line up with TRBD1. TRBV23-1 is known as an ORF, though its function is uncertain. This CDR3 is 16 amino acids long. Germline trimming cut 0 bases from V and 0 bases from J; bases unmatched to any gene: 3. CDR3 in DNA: TGCGCCAGCAGTCAATCCCCGGACAGGGACCAAGAGACCCAGTACTTC. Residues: CASSQSPDRDQETQYF.

The CDR3 spells CASSLLGLSFEDYGYTF. The CDR3 region has the DNA TGTGCCAGCAGCCTCTTGGGGCTCTCATTCGAGGACTATGGCTACACCTTC. This sequence joins TRBV3-1 (or the pseudogene TRBV3-2) and TRBJ1-2, with a tentative D call TRBD1 (5 bases). This CDR3 comprises 17 residues. Between the trimmed V and J ends, which lost 4 bases and 3 bases, there was a span of 21 bases. The germline CDR1 and CDR2 sequences are LGHDT and YNNKEL (reference sequence).

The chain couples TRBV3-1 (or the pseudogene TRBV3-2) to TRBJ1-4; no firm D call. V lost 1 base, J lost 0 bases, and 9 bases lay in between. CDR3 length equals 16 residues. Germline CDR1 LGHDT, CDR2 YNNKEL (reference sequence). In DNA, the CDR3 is TGTGCCAGCAGCCAAGGGTCCACTGCAACTAATGAAAAACTGTTTTTT. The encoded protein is CASSQGSTATNEKLFF.

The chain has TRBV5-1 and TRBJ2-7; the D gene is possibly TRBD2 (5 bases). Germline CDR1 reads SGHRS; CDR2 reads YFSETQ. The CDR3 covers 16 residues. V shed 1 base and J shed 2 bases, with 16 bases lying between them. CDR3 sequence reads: CASSLYSSGSTYEQYF. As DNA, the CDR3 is TGCGCCAGCAGCTTGTATTCGTCGGGGTCCACCTACGAGCAGTACTTC.

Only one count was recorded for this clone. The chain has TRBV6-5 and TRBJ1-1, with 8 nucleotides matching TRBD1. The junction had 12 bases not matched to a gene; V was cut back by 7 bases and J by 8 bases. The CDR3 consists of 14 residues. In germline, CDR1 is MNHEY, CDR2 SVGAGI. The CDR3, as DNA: TGTGCCAGCACCTTAGGGAGCCGGGACAGGGAAGCTTTCTTT. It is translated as CASTLGSRDREAFF.

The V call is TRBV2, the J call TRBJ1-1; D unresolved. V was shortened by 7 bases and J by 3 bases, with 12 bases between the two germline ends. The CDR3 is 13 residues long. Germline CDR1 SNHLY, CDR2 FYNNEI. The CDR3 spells CASNLAGHTEAFF. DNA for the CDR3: TGTGCCAGCAACCTAGCCGGGCACACTGAAGCTTTCTTT.

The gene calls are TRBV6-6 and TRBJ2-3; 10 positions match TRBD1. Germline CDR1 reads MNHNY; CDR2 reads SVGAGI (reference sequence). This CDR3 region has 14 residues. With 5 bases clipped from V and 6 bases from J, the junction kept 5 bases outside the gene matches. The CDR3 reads CASSPGQGWDTQYF. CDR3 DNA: TGTGCCAGCAGTCCGGGACAGGGGTGGGATACGCAGTATTTT.

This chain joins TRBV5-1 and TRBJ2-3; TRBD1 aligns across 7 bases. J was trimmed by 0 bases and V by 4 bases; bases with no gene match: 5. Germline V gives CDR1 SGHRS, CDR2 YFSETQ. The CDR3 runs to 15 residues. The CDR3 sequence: CASSGGQLSTDTQYF. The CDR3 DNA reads TGCGCCAGCAGCGGGGGACAGCTTAGCACAGATACGCAGTATTTT.

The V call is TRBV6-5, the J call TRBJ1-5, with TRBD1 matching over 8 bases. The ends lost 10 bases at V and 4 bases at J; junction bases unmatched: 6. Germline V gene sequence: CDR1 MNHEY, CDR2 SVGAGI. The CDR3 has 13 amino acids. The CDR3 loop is CATSDRANQPQHF. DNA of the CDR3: TGTGCCACCTCGGACAGGGCAAATCAGCCCCAGCATTTT.

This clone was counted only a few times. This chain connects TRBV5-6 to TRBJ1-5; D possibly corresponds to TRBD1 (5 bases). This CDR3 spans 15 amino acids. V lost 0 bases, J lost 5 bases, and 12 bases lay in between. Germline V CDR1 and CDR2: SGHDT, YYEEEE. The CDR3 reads CASSLGAGQDQPQHF. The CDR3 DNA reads TGTGCCAGCAGCTTGGGGGCAGGGCAAGATCAGCCCCAGCATTTT.

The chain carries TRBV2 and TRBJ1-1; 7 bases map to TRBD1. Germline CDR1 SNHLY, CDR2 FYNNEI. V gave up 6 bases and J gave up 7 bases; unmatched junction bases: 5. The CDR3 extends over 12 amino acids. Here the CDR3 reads CASRNDRDEAFF. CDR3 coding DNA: TGTGCCAGCAGGAACGACAGGGATGAAGCTTTCTTT.

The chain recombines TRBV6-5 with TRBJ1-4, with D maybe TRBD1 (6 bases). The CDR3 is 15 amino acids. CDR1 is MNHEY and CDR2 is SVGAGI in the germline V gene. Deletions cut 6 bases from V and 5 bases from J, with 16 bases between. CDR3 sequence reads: CASSPGGAYNEKLFF. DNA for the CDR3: TGTGCCAGCAGCCCGGGGGGCGCTTACAATGAAAAACTGTTTTTT.

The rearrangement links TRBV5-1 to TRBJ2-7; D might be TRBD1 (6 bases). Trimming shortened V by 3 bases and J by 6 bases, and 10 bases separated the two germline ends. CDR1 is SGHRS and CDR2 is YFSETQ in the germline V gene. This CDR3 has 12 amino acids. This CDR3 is CASSSQGFEQYF. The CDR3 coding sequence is TGCGCCAGCAGCTCGCAGGGGTTCGAGCAGTACTTC.

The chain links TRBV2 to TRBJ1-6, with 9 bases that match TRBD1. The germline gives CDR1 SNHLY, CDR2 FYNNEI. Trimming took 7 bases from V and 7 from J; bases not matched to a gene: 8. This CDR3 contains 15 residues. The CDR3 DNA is TGTGCCAGCACCGGGACAGGGCGCTTCAATTCACCCCTCCACTTT. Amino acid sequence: CASTGTGRFNSPLHF. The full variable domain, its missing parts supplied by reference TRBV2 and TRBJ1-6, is EPEVTQTPSHQVTQMGQEVILRCVPISNHLYFYWYRQILGQKVEFLVSFYNNEISEKSEIFDDQFSVERPDGSNFTLKIRSTKLEDSAMYFCASTGTGRFNSPLHFGNGTRLTVT.